This entry describes one T cell receptor (beta chain). V lost 4 bases and J lost 7; bases outside the gene matches: 7. Germline CDR1 reads SGHAT; CDR2 reads FQDESV (reference sequence). This CDR3 comprises 15 residues. The sample is drawn from a study of blood T cell repertoires in COVID-19. Sequenced by immunoSEQ multiplex PCR; TCRdb stores in-frame clones only, minus some. The sample gives fewer than 350,000 clones, 88% of which show up once; about 8.5% is in the top ten. Sequences were obtained from peripheral blood. V and J are TRBV11-1 and TRBJ1-4, with 9 bases matching TRBD1. This TCR derives from a man between 18 and 29 years old with active or convalescent COVID-19. CDR3 protein: CASSSYGTGTEKLFF. The CDR3 DNA follows: TGTGCCAGCAGCTCATACGGGACAGGGACTGAAAAACTGTTTTTT. The complete variable domain, with remaining parts taken from reference TRBV11-1 and TRBJ1-4, reads EAEVAQSPRYKITEKSQAVAFWCDPISGHATLYWYRQILGQGPELLVQFQDESVVDDSQLPKDRFSAERLKGVDSTLKIQPAELGDSAMYLCASSSYGTGTEKLFFGSGTQLSVL.